A selection of T cell receptor beta chains follows, all from one sample in a study of T cell changes during pregnancy in multiple sclerosis. Produced via immunoSEQ multiplex PCR; TCRdb's table is partial and in-frame only. The data contain 50,000 to 75,000 clones, 91% of them seen just once; the ten biggest clones take up 2% to 2.5%. Sequencing was performed on peripheral blood, taken in the third trimester of pregnancy. The receptor source for this set is a female donor in good health, enrolled as a control in a pregnancy study. Each CDR3 is given with its conserved first and last residue. The D gene is left open where the match is weak. Not every row has a clone size; where given, it reads once, few, many or a size class.

clone size: once
V gene: TRBV6-5
D gene: NA
J gene: TRBJ2-3
CDR3 protein: CASTRGGATDTQYF

clone size: NA
V gene: TRBV4-1
D gene: TRBD1
J gene: TRBJ1-1
CDR3 protein: CVSSQITGETYTEAFF

clone size: NA
V gene: TRBV7-9
D gene: TRBD2
J gene: TRBJ2-7
CDR3 protein: CASSWERGYEQYF

clone size: NA
V gene: TRBV25-1
D gene: NA
J gene: TRBJ2-1
CDR3 protein: CASSSTSSYNEQFF

clone size: NA
V gene: TRBV7-2
D gene: TRBD2
J gene: TRBJ2-1
CDR3 protein: CASSFPPSGRANEQFF

clone size: NA
V gene: TRBV28
D gene: TRBD2
J gene: TRBJ2-1
CDR3 protein: CASSLSSGRTREQFF

clone size: NA
V gene: TRBV19
D gene: NA
J gene: TRBJ2-2
CDR3 protein: CASTTPGQLTNTGELFF

clone size: NA
V gene: TRBV5-4
D gene: TRBD2
J gene: TRBJ2-2
CDR3 protein: CASSLTSGGSGELFF

clone size: NA
V gene: TRBV9
D gene: NA
J gene: TRBJ1-3
CDR3 protein: CASSPGDSGNTIYF

clone size: NA
V gene: TRBV27
D gene: NA
J gene: TRBJ1-1
CDR3 protein: CASSYDDTNTEAFF

clone size: NA
V gene: TRBV7-7
D gene: NA
J gene: TRBJ2-5
CDR3 protein: CASSSQYQETQYF

clone size: NA
V gene: TRBV6-5
D gene: TRBD1
J gene: TRBJ1-6
CDR3 protein: CASSYPTGQGNSPLHF

clone size: NA
V gene: TRBV9
D gene: TRBD2
J gene: TRBJ2-1
CDR3 protein: CASSVVLAGDEQFF

clone size: NA
V gene: TRBV12-5
D gene: NA
J gene: TRBJ1-6
CDR3 protein: CASGPNSPLHF

clone size: NA
V gene: TRBV9
D gene: NA
J gene: TRBJ2-5
CDR3 protein: CASSVGQGRETQYF

clone size: NA
V gene: TRBV7-7
D gene: NA
J gene: TRBJ2-2
CDR3 protein: CASSPRQGTGELFF

clone size: NA
V gene: TRBV5-6
D gene: NA
J gene: TRBJ1-1
CDR3 protein: CASSTSRGSNTEAFF

clone size: NA
V gene: TRBV15
D gene: TRBD1
J gene: TRBJ2-7
CDR3 protein: CATSRDQGAYEQYF

clone size: NA
V gene: TRBV5-1
D gene: TRBD1
J gene: TRBJ1-1
CDR3 protein: CASSLEASGQGVLAFF

clone size: NA
V gene: TRBV19
D gene: TRBD1
J gene: TRBJ1-1
CDR3 protein: CASSPHRGTAEAFF

clone size: NA
V gene: TRBV19
D gene: TRBD2
J gene: TRBJ2-7
CDR3 protein: CASSTSGGAPYEQYF

clone size: NA
V gene: TRBV15
D gene: TRBD1
J gene: TRBJ1-3
CDR3 protein: CATSRDPGDRGNTIYF

clone size: NA
V gene: TRBV10-1
D gene: NA
J gene: TRBJ2-3
CDR3 protein: CASSESTAPRSTDTQYF

clone size: NA
V gene: TRBV28
D gene: TRBD1
J gene: TRBJ1-6
CDR3 protein: CASSPGTANSPLHF

clone size: NA
V gene: TRBV10-3
D gene: TRBD1
J gene: TRBJ2-5
CDR3 protein: CAIRPGTGAETQYF

clone size: NA
V gene: TRBV15
D gene: NA
J gene: TRBJ2-1
CDR3 protein: CATSRVPRTNNEQFF

clone size: NA
V gene: TRBV11-2
D gene: TRBD2
J gene: TRBJ2-7
CDR3 protein: CASSLDHPSGLQIYEQYF

clone size: once
V gene: TRBV29-1
D gene: NA
J gene: TRBJ2-5
CDR3 protein: CSVEVPSGVIQETQYF

clone size: few
V gene: TRBV7-2
D gene: NA
J gene: TRBJ2-7
CDR3 protein: CASRLQGRVYEQYF

clone size: NA
V gene: TRBV13
D gene: NA
J gene: TRBJ2-5
CDR3 protein: CASSEGAGGASKETQYF

clone size: NA
V gene: TRBV7-9
D gene: NA
J gene: TRBJ1-1
CDR3 protein: CASSASGEAFF

clone size: NA
V gene: TRBV6-1
D gene: NA
J gene: TRBJ1-3
CDR3 protein: CASQGTRNTIYF

clone size: NA
V gene: TRBV29-1
D gene: TRBD2
J gene: TRBJ2-1
CDR3 protein: CSVQSEGLAGPSSYNEQFF

clone size: NA
V gene: TRBV4-2
D gene: NA
J gene: TRBJ2-3
CDR3 protein: CASSQDLQGADTQYF

clone size: NA
V gene: TRBV28
D gene: TRBD2
J gene: TRBJ2-2
CDR3 protein: CASLAGAGELFF

clone size: few
V gene: TRBV6-6
D gene: NA
J gene: TRBJ1-3
CDR3 protein: CASSYDSVSGNTIYF

clone size: NA
V gene: TRBV27
D gene: TRBD2
J gene: TRBJ2-3
CDR3 protein: CASSWGGSTDTQYF

clone size: once
V gene: TRBV19
D gene: TRBD1
J gene: TRBJ1-1
CDR3 protein: CASSSGTGGLMNTEAFF

clone size: NA
V gene: TRBV10-3
D gene: TRBD1
J gene: TRBJ1-2
CDR3 protein: CAISGTDRGIDGYTF

clone size: NA
V gene: TRBV4-1
D gene: TRBD2
J gene: TRBJ2-7
CDR3 protein: CASSQGTGGGYEQYF

clone size: NA
V gene: TRBV6-1
D gene: TRBD2
J gene: TRBJ2-1
CDR3 protein: CASSLTSGINNEQFF

clone size: NA
V gene: TRBV19
D gene: TRBD2
J gene: TRBJ2-3
CDR3 protein: CATLAGELDTQYF

clone size: NA
V gene: TRBV2
D gene: NA
J gene: TRBJ1-1
CDR3 protein: CASREGLAFF

clone size: NA
V gene: TRBV11-3
D gene: TRBD1
J gene: TRBJ2-4
CDR3 protein: CASSLGQGVDIQYF

clone size: NA
V gene: TRBV9
D gene: TRBD2
J gene: TRBJ2-1
CDR3 protein: CASSGLAGAYNEQFF

clone size: few
V gene: TRBV15
D gene: TRBD1
J gene: TRBJ2-7
CDR3 protein: CATSGQGYEQYF

clone size: NA
V gene: TRBV10-3
D gene: NA
J gene: TRBJ2-5
CDR3 protein: CAISDPIGETQYF

clone size: NA
V gene: TRBV2
D gene: TRBD1
J gene: TRBJ1-5
CDR3 protein: CASSLTGGPYSNQPQHF

clone size: NA
V gene: TRBV28
D gene: TRBD1
J gene: TRBJ1-2
CDR3 protein: CASSIPPGQGYYGYTF

clone size: NA
V gene: TRBV4-2
D gene: NA
J gene: TRBJ2-1
CDR3 protein: CASSQEGLSEAYNEQFF

clone size: once
V gene: TRBV6-5
D gene: NA
J gene: TRBJ1-1
CDR3 protein: CASSYSPRRGLEAFF

clone size: NA
V gene: TRBV19
D gene: NA
J gene: TRBJ1-2
CDR3 protein: CASSLQTHDYGYTF

clone size: NA
V gene: TRBV7-9
D gene: TRBD1
J gene: TRBJ2-3
CDR3 protein: CASSWGQDYRDTQYF

clone size: NA
V gene: TRBV29-1
D gene: NA
J gene: TRBJ1-5
CDR3 protein: CSVGDRQGQPQHF